The present T cell receptor beta chain was sequenced within a study of blood T cell repertoires in COVID-19. For the study at large: Acute-phase and convalescent COVID-19 samples originated in the United States, Italy and Spain. The analysed material was cDNA or gDNA that came from T cells, B-cell-depleted T cells, or PBMCs.

J lost 7 bases, V lost 10 bases, and 6 bases had no gene match. The CDR3 loop spans 13 amino acids. Sequenced by immunoSEQ multiplex PCR; TCRdb stores in-frame clones only, minus some. The sample lists about 50,000 clones, 79% occurring once. Sequenced: peripheral blood. This chain connects TRBV12-3 or TRBV12-4 to TRBJ1-6; TRBD1 matches 8 bases. The receptor's source is a man aged 70 or older with acute or convalescent COVID-19. The chain's CDR3 is CATADRENSPLHF. CDR3 sequence (DNA): TGTGCCACTGCGGACAGGGAGAATTCACCCCTCCACTTT.